This TCR beta chain was captured by sequencing in a study of lung T cells in sarcoidosis with Löfgren's syndrome (TCRdb year 2017). With regard to the full study: Sarcoidosis was characterized as a granulomatous disease that is mostly pulmonary, in which CD4+ T cells accumulate in bronchoalveolar lavage fluid. The repertoire analyses concentrated on Lofgren's syndrome patients.

This clonotype was found a few times. It lacks a known antigen. No much larger clone exists at a distance of one base, and base qualities are not known. Trimming takes 5 bases from V and 1 base from J, and the germline ends sit 11 bases apart. CDR1 SGHTA and CDR2 FQGNSA are derived from the germline V gene. The CDR3, from cysteine to phenylalanine, totals 14 residues. Of all the DNA, just the CDR3 is kept, 42 bases in frame from base 1. Study-level results and caveats: Sharing of TRAV12-1 and TRBV2 CDR3 motifs among multiple Lofgren's syndrome patients was reported, suggesting public CD4+ TCR repertoires. TRAV12-1 and TRBV2 were reported as the most expanded V gene segments in Löfgren's syndrome patients compared with control subjects. When alphabeta pairing was analyzed, TRAV12-1 tended to pair preferentially with TRBV2, and the resulting paired TCRs displayed CDR3 homology. The study only suggested recognition of a sarcoidosis-associated antigen, and the antigen remained putative and unidentified.

CD4+ T cells collected through bronchoalveolar lavage were the source used for profiling TCR repertoires. The instrument was an Illumina MiSeq. In-frame beta chains were kept once TCRdb had trimmed the public reads at Q25 with fastp and called clones with MiXCR. Entries that share a CDR3 protein sequence are merged under the most common genes and DNA. The sample yields 6,500 to 9,000 distinct CDR3 sequences; roughly 20% were counted once. The biggest ten clones account for 20% to 25% of the sample. The V gene is TRBV7-2 and the J gene is TRBJ1-1; the D segment cannot be called with confidence. Specimen: CD4+ T cells from bronchoalveolar lavage fluid. This sequence was found in a human donor with sarcoidosis (Löfgren's syndrome or another form), or a control subject (not recorded which). The DNA sequence is as follows: TGTGCCAGCAGCCCCCAGAGCGGGAACACTGAAGCTTTCTTT. It codes for CASSPQSGNTEAFF.